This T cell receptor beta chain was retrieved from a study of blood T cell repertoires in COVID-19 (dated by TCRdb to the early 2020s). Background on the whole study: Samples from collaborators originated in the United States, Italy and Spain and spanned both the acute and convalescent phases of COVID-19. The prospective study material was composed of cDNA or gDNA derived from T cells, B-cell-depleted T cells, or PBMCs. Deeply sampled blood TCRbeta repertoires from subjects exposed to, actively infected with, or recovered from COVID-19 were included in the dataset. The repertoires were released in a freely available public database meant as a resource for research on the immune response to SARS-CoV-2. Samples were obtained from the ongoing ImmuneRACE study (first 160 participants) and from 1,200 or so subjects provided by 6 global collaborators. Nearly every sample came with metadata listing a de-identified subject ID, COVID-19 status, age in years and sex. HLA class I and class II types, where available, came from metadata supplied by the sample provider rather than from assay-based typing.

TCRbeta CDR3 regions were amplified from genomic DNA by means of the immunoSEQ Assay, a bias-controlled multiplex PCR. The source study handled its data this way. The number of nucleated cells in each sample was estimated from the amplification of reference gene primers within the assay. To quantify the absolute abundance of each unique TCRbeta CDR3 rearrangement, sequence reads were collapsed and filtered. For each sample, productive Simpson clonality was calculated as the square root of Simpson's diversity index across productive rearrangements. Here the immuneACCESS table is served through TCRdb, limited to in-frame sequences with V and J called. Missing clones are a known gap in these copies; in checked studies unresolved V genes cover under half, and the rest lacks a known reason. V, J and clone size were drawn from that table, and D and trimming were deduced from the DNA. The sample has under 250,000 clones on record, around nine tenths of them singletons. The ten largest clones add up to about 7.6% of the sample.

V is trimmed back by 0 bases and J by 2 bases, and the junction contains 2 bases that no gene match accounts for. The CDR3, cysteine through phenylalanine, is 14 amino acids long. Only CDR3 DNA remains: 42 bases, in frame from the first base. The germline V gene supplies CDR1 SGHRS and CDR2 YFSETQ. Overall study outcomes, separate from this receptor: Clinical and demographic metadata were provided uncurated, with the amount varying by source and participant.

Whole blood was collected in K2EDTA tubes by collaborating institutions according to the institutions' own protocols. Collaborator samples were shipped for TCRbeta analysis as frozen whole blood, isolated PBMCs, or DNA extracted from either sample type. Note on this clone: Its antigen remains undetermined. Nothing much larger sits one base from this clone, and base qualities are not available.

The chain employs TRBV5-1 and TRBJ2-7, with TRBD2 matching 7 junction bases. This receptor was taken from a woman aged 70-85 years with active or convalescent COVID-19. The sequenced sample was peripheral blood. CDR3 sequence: CASSLGGTTYEQYF. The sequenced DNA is TGCGCCAGCAGCTTGGGGGGGACTACCTACGAGCAGTACTTC.